Following are 30 T cell receptor beta chains from one sample sequenced in a study of spatial heterogeneity in lung cancer. These receptors' targets are unknown. Overall study findings and caveats: Mutation tallies in tumors tracked expanded intratumoral alpha and beta TCR counts.

TCRdb passed the 5' RACE reads through MiXCR, listing each CDR3 protein once. This sample has nearly 25,000 distinct CDR3 sequences, with under 9% found just once. As to time point: sample taken at primary tumor resection. The source material was lung tumor tissue, sampled at surgery. These receptors were taken from a male donor with early-stage non-small cell lung cancer.

The genes are TRBV27 and TRBJ2-7; D gene unclear. The CDR3 sequence is 13 residues long. Germline V gene data show CDR1 as MNHEY and CDR2 as SMNVEV (reference sequence). V dropped 2 bases and J dropped 3 bases, with 8 bases sitting between them. CDR3 sequence reads: CASSLDPLYEQYF. The CDR3 bases are TGTGCCAGCAGTTTAGACCCCCTCTACGAGCAGTACTTC.

This clonotype appeared many times. J is TRBJ1-2 and V is TRBV20-1, with D perhaps matching TRBD1 (5 bases). V shed 5 bases and J shed 2 bases, with 12 bases lying between them. Germline lookup yields CDR1 DFQATT and CDR2 SNEGSKA (reference sequence). The CDR3 extends over 13 amino acids. The CDR3 DNA reads TGCAGTGCTCCGGAGGGGCAGAACTATGGCTACACCTTC. It yields the protein CSAPEGQNYGYTF.

V usage is TRBV4-1 and J usage is TRBJ1-5; possibly TRBD1 for D (6 bases). Trimming removed 0 bases from V and 7 bases from J, with 13 bases in between. Germline lookup yields CDR1 MGHRA and CDR2 YSYEKL. The CDR3 sequence is 15 residues long. In DNA form, the CDR3 reads TGCGCCAGCAGCCAAGATGGGTTGGGGGGCCAGCCCCAGCATTTT. It is translated as CASSQDGLGGQPQHF.

This clonotype was found many times. The chain uses TRBV5-6 and TRBJ2-1, with 7 bases matching TRBD1. The CDR3 extends over 15 amino acids. Trimming took 3 bases from V and 5 from J; bases not matched to a gene: 8. Per the germline V gene, CDR1 is SGHDT and CDR2 is YYEEEE. CDR3 residues: CASSWGQRTNNEQFF. The CDR3 DNA reads TGTGCCAGCAGCTGGGGACAGCGAACCAACAATGAGCAGTTCTTC.

Relative to its sample, this clonotype is large (0.1 to 1%). The rearrangement links TRBV7-9 to TRBJ2-1, with D possibly TRBD2 on 5 matching bases. V lost 5 bases to trimming and J lost 8 bases, with 13 bases between them. The germline gives CDR1 SEHNR, CDR2 FQNEAQ (reference sequence). The CDR3 is 13 residues long. CDR3 loop: CASSPEEAYEQFF. The CDR3 region has the DNA TGTGCCAGCAGCCCCGAGGAGGCCTATGAGCAGTTCTTC.

This clonotype was seen a few times. A read error is possible here, since a much larger clone lies one base away. J is TRBJ2-1 and V is TRBV28; D not resolved. Germline values: CDR1 MDHEN, CDR2 SYDVKM. Trimming pared 10 bases from V and 5 bases from J, leaving 9 bases between. The length of the CDR3 is 11 residues. CDR3 amino acids: CANSLDNEQFF. The CDR3, as DNA: TGTGCCAACAGCCTCGACAATGAGCAGTTCTTC.

This clonotype has a count of ten or more. The chain uses TRBV29-1 and TRBJ2-7; TRBD2 is a possible D gene (6 bases). Germline CDR1 SQVTM, CDR2 ANQGSEA. CDR3 length: 14 amino acids. The V end was cut by 3 bases, the J end by 2 bases, with 14 bases between. In DNA form, the CDR3 reads TGCAGCGTTGACCGAGCGGGTTCGCCCTACGAGCAGTACTTC. It translates to CSVDRAGSPYEQYF.

This clonotype has a count of ten or more. The chain links TRBV6-5 to TRBJ1-1; D perhaps matches TRBD1 (6 bases). This CDR3 contains 14 residues. Trimming removed 5 bases from V and 5 bases from J, with 15 bases in between. CDR1 is MNHEY and CDR2 is SVGAGI in the germline V gene. The CDR3 DNA sequence: TGTGCCAGCAGTGCGGGGGACATCGGAACTGAAGCTTTCTTT. Amino acids: CASSAGDIGTEAFF.

This clonotype is medium-sized by share. The J gene is TRBJ2-3, the V gene TRBV20-1; perhaps TRBD1 as D (5 bases). V shed 8 bases and J shed 4 bases, with 25 bases lying between them. Germline CDR1 and CDR2: DFQATT and SNEGSKA (reference sequence). There are 16 residues in the CDR3. In DNA, the CDR3 is TGCAGTCCATTACCGACAGATTCAAGGTTGGCAGATACGCAGTATTTT. This sequence encodes CSPLPTDSRLADTQYF.

This clonotype was detected ten times or more. This chain joins TRBV24-1 and TRBJ2-3; the D is unclear. The CDR3 consists of 16 residues. CDR1 and CDR2 (germline): KGHDR, SFDVKD. Trimming pared 4 bases from V and 4 bases from J, leaving 17 bases between. CDR3 sequence: CATSDLDPVGADTQYF. In DNA form, the CDR3 reads TGTGCCACCAGTGACCTGGACCCGGTGGGCGCAGATACGCAGTATTTT.

This clonotype was seen only a few times. The chain links TRBV5-1 to TRBJ1-2; tentatively, D is TRBD1 (6 bases). CDR1 and CDR2 from the germline V gene are SGHRS and YFSETQ. The CDR3 spans 14 residues. Deletions cut 4 bases from V and 1 base from J, with 11 bases between. In nucleotides, the CDR3 is TGCGCCAGCAGCGGACGGACAGATAACTATGGCTACACCTTC. This gives the protein CASSGRTDNYGYTF.

This clonotype is large (0.1 to 1%) by share. The CDR3 coding sequence is TGCAGCGTAGGAGGGGCGGTCGGGGAGCTGTTTTTT. It encodes CSVGGAVGELFF. V gene TRBV29-1 combines with J gene TRBJ2-2; a weak D match, TRBD2 (6 bases). The germline gives CDR1 SQVTM, CDR2 ANQGSEA. The CDR3 runs 12 residues. V dropped 6 bases and J dropped 7 bases, with 12 bases sitting between them.

The chain links TRBV18 to TRBJ1-4; D perhaps matches TRBD1 (6 bases). This CDR3 comprises 18 residues. With 1 base removed from V and 4 bases from J, the gap between germline ends came to 19 bases. The germline gives CDR1 KGHSH, CDR2 LQKENI. The CDR3 region is CASSPRSRSGGLNEKLFF. Written as DNA, the CDR3 is TGTGCCAGCTCACCACGGTCGAGGTCGGGGGGCCTTAATGAAAAACTGTTTTTT.

By frequency in the sample, this clonotype is medium-sized (0.01 to 0.1%). The V and J genes are TRBV6-5 and TRBJ2-1; no definite D call. The CDR3 extends over 13 amino acids. CDR1 is MNHEY, CDR2 SVGAGI, per germline. V was shortened by 1 base and J by 6 bases, with 7 bases between the two germline ends. CDR3 DNA sequence: TGTGCCAGCAGTTACTTGGGTTCCAATGAGCAGTTCTTC. Translation: CASSYLGSNEQFF.

The chain uses TRBV18 and TRBJ2-7; 10 nucleotides match TRBD2. The germline gives CDR1 KGHSH, CDR2 LQKENI. This CDR3 has 18 amino acids. With V trimmed by 6 bases and J by 2 bases, 16 bases remained unmatched. CDR3 DNA: TGTGCCAGCTCCTCGAACCCGGCCGGGACTAGCGCAACCTACGAGCAGTACTTC. It specifies CASSSNPAGTSATYEQYF.

This clonotype was seen repeatedly, ten times or more. The genes are TRBV5-1 and TRBJ2-7; TRBD1 aligns across 12 bases. Germline V gene sequence: CDR1 SGHRS, CDR2 YFSETQ. Unmatched junction bases numbered 7, after V lost 4 bases and J lost 2 bases. The CDR3 is made up of 16 amino acids. The CDR3 DNA follows: TGCGCCAGCAGCACGGGACAGGGGGCGCGGACCTACGAGCAGTACTTC. Its translation: CASSTGQGARTYEQYF.

The chain carries TRBV6-5 and TRBJ1-1; D might be TRBD1 (5 bases). The CDR3 runs 15 residues. Per germline, CDR1 MNHEY and CDR2 SVGAGI. V lost 7 bases, J lost 4 bases, and 19 bases lay in between. The CDR3 DNA sequence: TGTGCCAGCACCCCCCATACGGCGGGGGGCACTGAAGCTTTCTTT. Translation gives CASTPHTAGGTEAFF.

This clonotype was seen more than once but under ten times. The CDR3 is CASSSQLGDNYEQYF. DNA for the CDR3: TGTGCCAGCAGCTCGCAGCTGGGGGATAACTACGAGCAGTACTTC. The chain recombines TRBV7-9 with TRBJ2-7; D tentatively reads TRBD1 or TRBD2 (5 bases each). V dropped 4 bases and J dropped 3 bases, with 16 bases sitting between them. This CDR3 region has 15 residues. CDR1 and CDR2 from the germline V gene are SEHNR and FQNEAQ (reference sequence).

By frequency in the sample, this clonotype is medium-sized. The V gene is TRBV6-5, the J gene TRBJ1-6; D gene uncertain. This CDR3 has 12 residues. The V gene's germline CDR1 is MNHEY and CDR2 SVGAGI. V was trimmed by 8 bases and J by 2 bases, leaving 4 bases between them. The CDR3 loop reads CASGPYNSPLHF. CDR3 nucleotides: TGTGCCAGCGGCCCCTATAATTCACCCCTCCACTTT.

This clonotype was seen only a few times. This chain uses TRBV29-1 with TRBJ2-3; 12 nucleotides line up with TRBD2. The CDR3 is 16 amino acids. V dropped 6 bases and J dropped 0; count of bases not matched to a gene: 7. CDR1 and CDR2 from the germline V gene are SQVTM and ANQGSEA. CDR3 amino acids: CSVQGLAGSSTDTQYF. The CDR3 DNA is TGCAGCGTCCAGGGACTAGCGGGTTCTAGCACAGATACGCAGTATTTT.

V is TRBV27 and J is TRBJ2-5; 8 bases line up with TRBD2. Germline values: CDR1 MNHEY, CDR2 SMNVEV (reference sequence). CDR3 length equals 14 residues. V shed 8 bases, J shed 1 base, and the junction held 6 bases outside the gene matches. DNA for the CDR3: TGTGCCAGCGGACGGACTAGCTCCCAAGAGACCCAGTACTTC. It codes for CASGRTSSQETQYF.

In this sample, this clonotype is medium-sized. The rearrangement uses TRBV30 and TRBJ1-1; TRBD1 is a possible D gene (6 bases). Germline CDR1 and CDR2: GTSNPN and SVGIG (reference sequence). V lost 1 base, J lost 1 base, and 7 bases lay in between. The CDR3 is made up of 13 amino acids. The CDR3 here is CAWSGTANTEAFF. For the CDR3, the DNA is TGTGCCTGGAGTGGGACAGCGAACACTGAAGCTTTCTTT.

This clonotype was observed a handful of times. The V call is TRBV2, the J call TRBJ2-4; D uncertain. The CDR3 runs to 15 residues. Trimming took 8 bases from V and 3 from J, leaving 17 bases between them. In germline, CDR1 is SNHLY, CDR2 FYNNEI. The CDR3 region is CASVQSSSSKNIQYF. The CDR3 DNA reads TGTGCCAGCGTTCAGTCATCCAGTAGCAAAAACATTCAGTACTTC. Combining the CDR3 with reference TRBV2 and TRBJ2-4 gives the whole variable domain EPEVTQTPSHQVTQMGQEVILRCVPISNHLYFYWYRQILGQKVEFLVSFYNNEISEKSEIFDDQFSVERPDGSNFTLKIRSTKLEDSAMYFCASVQSSSSKNIQYFGAGTRLSVL.

This clonotype was seen repeatedly, ten times or more. The chain uses TRBV3-1 and TRBJ2-6, with D uncertain. The CDR3 loop spans 15 amino acids. Germline-derived CDR1 and CDR2 are LGHDT and YNNKEL (reference sequence). With 0 bases removed from V and 0 bases from J, the gap between germline ends came to 3 bases. CDR3 amino acids: CASSQDTSGANVLTF. CDR3 DNA: TGTGCCAGCAGCCAAGACACCTCTGGGGCCAACGTCCTGACTTTC.

The J gene is TRBJ1-6, the V gene TRBV5-1; D is unclear. The CDR3 has 13 amino acids. Germline V gene sequence: CDR1 SGHRS, CDR2 YFSETQ. Between the trimmed V and J ends, which lost 7 bases and 5 bases, there was a span of 10 bases. CDR3 nucleotide sequence: TGCGCCAGCTCCGACGGAGATAATTCACCCCTCCACTTT. Amino acid sequence: CASSDGDNSPLHF. Filled out from reference TRBV5-1 and TRBJ1-6, the complete variable domain reads KAGVTQTPRYLIKTRGQQVTLSCSPISGHRSVSWYQQTPGQGLQFLFEYFSETQRNKGNFPGRFSGRQFSNSRSEMNVSTLELGDSALYLCASSDGDNSPLHFGNGTRLTVT.

In its sample, this clonotype was seen many times. V is TRBV5-6 and J is TRBJ2-7; D ambiguous. With 1 base removed from V and 1 base from J, the gap between germline ends came to 12 bases. The CDR3 runs 15 residues. CDR1 SGHDT and CDR2 YYEEEE come from the germline V gene. DNA for the CDR3: TGTGCCAGCAGCTTGCCTGGCCCCCAGTCCTACGAGCAGTACTTC. Protein: CASSLPGPQSYEQYF. The variable domain in full, with the rest retrieved from reference TRBV5-6 and TRBJ2-7, is DAGVTQSPTHLIKTRGQQVTLRCSPKSGHDTVSWYQQALGQGPQFIFQYYEEEERQRGNFPDRFSGHQFPNYSSELNVNALLLGDSALYLCASSLPGPQSYEQYFGPGTRLTVT.

In its sample, this clonotype was seen a few times. The gene calls are TRBV15 and TRBJ2-1; no clear D. Trimming removed 3 bases from V and 9 bases from J, with 12 bases in between. Germline values: CDR1 LNHNV, CDR2 YYDKDF (reference sequence). The CDR3 is 13 residues long. The CDR3 loop is CATSSPLRVEQFF. Written as DNA, the CDR3 is TGTGCCACCAGCAGCCCCCTCCGGGTTGAGCAGTTCTTC.

This clonotype was observed a few times. The rearrangement uses TRBV20-1 and TRBJ2-3; TRBD2 might be the D (6 bases). The germline V gene encodes CDR1 DFQATT and CDR2 SNEGSKA (reference sequence). V lost 6 bases, J lost 3 bases, and 19 bases lay in between. The CDR3 covers 15 residues. CDR3 amino acids: CSAARARGGTDTQYF. CDR3 DNA sequence: TGCAGTGCCGCCCGGGCTCGTGGGGGGACAGATACGCAGTATTTT.

This clonotype was detected many times. The chain has TRBV27 and TRBJ2-3; D gene uncertain. There are 15 residues in the CDR3. The germline V gene has CDR1 MNHEY and CDR2 SMNVEV (reference sequence). Trimming left V 2 bases short and J 0 bases short, with 9 bases between. For the CDR3, the DNA is TGTGCCAGCAGTTTAGCCTTCCGGAGCACAGATACGCAGTATTTT. Residues: CASSLAFRSTDTQYF.

This clonotype was seen a few times. One base away lies a much larger clone, so this may be a sequencing read error. The chain carries TRBV12-3 or TRBV12-4 and TRBJ2-7; D perhaps matches TRBD1 (6 bases). This CDR3 has 15 amino acids. The CDR3, as DNA: TGTGTCAGCACCCGAAGGCAGGGGCGGCCCAACGAGCAGTACTTC. Encoded protein: CVSTRRQGRPNEQYF.